The rows below give T cell receptor beta chains drawn from one sample of a study of blood T cell repertoires in COVID-19. The protocol was immunoSEQ multiplex PCR, while the TCRdb copy is restricted to in-frame clones and leaves out a portion. The sample carries 150,000 or so clones, around 83% recorded once. The sequencing sample was made of peripheral blood. The receptors originated from a woman aged 55-69 years with COVID-19, enrolled during active disease. Both conserved end residues are part of each CDR3. Each record gives: V gene, D gene, clone size, J gene, CDR3 length, CDR3 protein, CDR3 DNA. D genes are given only for firm matches. Rows give clone size only sometimes, using once, few, many, or a class for an expanded clone.

v_gene: TRBV5-1
d_gene: TRBD1
abundance: NA
j_gene: TRBJ1-4
len: 15
CDR3aa: CASSLAGTGNEKLFF
CDR3nt: TGCGCCAGCAGCTTGGCCGGGACAGGGAACGAAAAACTGTTTTTT

v_gene: TRBV19
d_gene: TRBD1
abundance: once
j_gene: TRBJ1-2
len: 15
CDR3aa: CASSPSTGTSDGYTF
CDR3nt: TGTGCCAGTAGTCCATCGACAGGGACCTCGGATGGCTACACCTTC

v_gene: TRBV5-1
d_gene: TRBD2
abundance: NA
j_gene: TRBJ2-5
len: 13
CDR3aa: CASERGPQETQYF
CDR3nt: TGCGCCAGCGAGCGGGGTCCCCAAGAGACCCAGTACTTC

v_gene: TRBV3-1/TRBV3-2
d_gene: TRBD1
abundance: once
j_gene: TRBJ1-2
len: 16
CDR3aa: CASSQQVTGQHYGYTF
CDR3nt: TGTGCCAGCAGCCAACAGGTGACAGGGCAGCACTATGGCTACACCTTC

v_gene: TRBV2
d_gene: NA
abundance: NA
j_gene: TRBJ1-5
len: 15
CDR3aa: CASSGNIQGGQPQHF
CDR3nt: TGTGCCAGCTCCGGAAACATACAGGGAGGGCAGCCCCAGCATTTT

v_gene: TRBV5-8
d_gene: TRBD1
abundance: NA
j_gene: TRBJ1-4
len: 15
CDR3aa: CASSLRGQVYEKLFF
CDR3nt: TGTGCCAGCAGCTTACGAGGACAGGTTTATGAAAAACTGTTTTTT

v_gene: TRBV6-4
d_gene: TRBD1
abundance: NA
j_gene: TRBJ1-5
len: 14
CDR3aa: CASSVTGANQPQHF
CDR3nt: TGTGCCAGCAGTGTTACAGGGGCAAATCAGCCCCAGCATTTT

v_gene: TRBV7-9
d_gene: TRBD2
abundance: NA
j_gene: TRBJ2-1
len: 15
CDR3aa: CASSPSGRSYNEQFF
CDR3nt: TGTGCCAGCAGTCCTAGCGGGAGATCCTACAATGAGCAGTTCTTC

v_gene: TRBV14
d_gene: TRBD1
abundance: NA
j_gene: TRBJ2-7
len: 15
CDR3aa: CASSLLYGQGDEQYF
CDR3nt: TGTGCCAGCAGCCTTCTTTATGGACAGGGGGACGAGCAGTACTTC

v_gene: TRBV19
d_gene: TRBD1
abundance: NA
j_gene: TRBJ1-2
len: 14
CDR3aa: CASSIRGGQAGYTF
CDR3nt: TGTGCCAGTAGTATTAGGGGCGGACAGGCTGGCTACACCTTC

v_gene: TRBV6-5
d_gene: NA
abundance: NA
j_gene: TRBJ1-5
len: 16
CDR3aa: CASSYRGRGSNQPQHF
CDR3nt: TGTGCCAGCAGTTACAGGGGCCGGGGGAGCAATCAGCCCCAGCATTTT

v_gene: TRBV3-1/TRBV3-2
d_gene: NA
abundance: NA
j_gene: TRBJ1-6
len: 12
CDR3aa: CASSQQNSPLHF
CDR3nt: TGTGCCAGCAGCCAACAGAATTCACCCCTCCACTTT

v_gene: TRBV11-2
d_gene: TRBD1
abundance: NA
j_gene: TRBJ1-2
len: 14
CDR3aa: CASSQPGGFYGYTF
CDR3nt: TGTGCCAGCAGCCAACCAGGGGGCTTCTATGGCTACACCTTC

v_gene: TRBV5-1
d_gene: TRBD1
abundance: NA
j_gene: TRBJ1-5
len: 15
CDR3aa: CASSAGTGANQPQHF
CDR3nt: TGCGCCAGCAGCGCCGGGACAGGGGCCAATCAGCCCCAGCATTTT

v_gene: TRBV6-4
d_gene: NA
abundance: NA
j_gene: TRBJ1-1
len: 13
CDR3aa: CASSPERGTEAFF
CDR3nt: TGTGCCAGCAGCCCCGAGAGAGGAACTGAAGCTTTCTTT

v_gene: TRBV7-8
d_gene: TRBD2
abundance: NA
j_gene: TRBJ2-1
len: 21
CDR3aa: CASSFGSLGLAGRSSYNEQFF
CDR3nt: TGTGCCAGCAGCTTCGGTAGTCTGGGGCTAGCGGGACGGAGCTCCTACAATGAGCAGTTCTTC

v_gene: TRBV4-1
d_gene: NA
abundance: NA
j_gene: TRBJ1-1
len: 15
CDR3aa: CASSQDPGKNTEAFF
CDR3nt: TGCGCCAGCAGCCAAGATCCGGGGAAGAACACTGAAGCTTTCTTT

v_gene: TRBV3-1/TRBV3-2
d_gene: NA
abundance: NA
j_gene: TRBJ2-1
len: 19
CDR3aa: CASSQDKGLGVGAYNEQFF
CDR3nt: TGTGCCAGCAGCCAAGACAAGGGACTGGGGGTAGGGGCCTACAATGAGCAGTTCTTC

v_gene: TRBV19
d_gene: TRBD1
abundance: NA
j_gene: TRBJ1-4
len: 15
CDR3aa: CASSLRQGIREKLFF
CDR3nt: TGTGCCAGTAGTCTTCGACAGGGGATAAGGGAAAAACTGTTTTTT

v_gene: TRBV6-4
d_gene: NA
abundance: NA
j_gene: TRBJ1-6
len: 13
CDR3aa: CASSEHINSPLHF
CDR3nt: TGTGCCAGCAGTGAACACATAAATTCACCCCTCCACTTT

v_gene: TRBV9
d_gene: TRBD1
abundance: NA
j_gene: TRBJ1-1
len: 16
CDR3aa: CASSVLPGQGLSEAFF
CDR3nt: TGTGCCAGCAGCGTGCTACCGGGACAGGGTCTATCTGAAGCTTTCTTT

v_gene: TRBV6-5
d_gene: TRBD2
abundance: NA
j_gene: TRBJ2-1
len: 14
CDR3aa: CATFGNGRGNEQFF
CDR3nt: TGTGCCACCTTCGGGAACGGGAGGGGCAATGAGCAGTTCTTC

v_gene: TRBV27
d_gene: NA
abundance: NA
j_gene: TRBJ1-2
len: 13
CDR3aa: CASSLSSLYGYTF
CDR3nt: TGTGCCAGCAGTTTATCCTCTCTTTATGGCTACACCTTC

v_gene: TRBV29-1
d_gene: TRBD2
abundance: NA
j_gene: TRBJ2-1
len: 17
CDR3aa: CSVDGLSGRWSYNEQFF
CDR3nt: TGCAGCGTTGACGGACTTAGCGGGAGGTGGTCCTACAATGAGCAGTTCTTC

v_gene: TRBV12-3/TRBV12-4
d_gene: NA
abundance: once
j_gene: TRBJ2-1
len: 13
CDR3aa: CASSYGRENEQFF
CDR3nt: TGTGCCAGCAGCTACGGACGGGAGAATGAGCAGTTCTTC

v_gene: TRBV3-1/TRBV3-2
d_gene: NA
abundance: NA
j_gene: TRBJ2-1
len: 15
CDR3aa: CASSQYLARTDEQFF
CDR3nt: TGTGCCAGCAGCCAATATCTAGCGAGAACCGATGAGCAGTTCTTC

v_gene: TRBV20-1
d_gene: TRBD2
abundance: NA
j_gene: TRBJ2-7
len: 14
CDR3aa: CSASPSGVTYEQYF
CDR3nt: TGCAGTGCTAGTCCTAGCGGGGTAACCTACGAGCAGTACTTC

v_gene: TRBV5-1
d_gene: NA
abundance: NA
j_gene: TRBJ2-3
len: 16
CDR3aa: CASSWKRDIGTDTQYF
CDR3nt: TGCGCCAGCAGCTGGAAACGGGACATAGGCACAGATACGCAGTATTTT

v_gene: TRBV19
d_gene: NA
abundance: NA
j_gene: TRBJ1-1
len: 13
CDR3aa: CASSTFSNTEAFF
CDR3nt: TGTGCCAGTAGTACGTTTTCCAACACTGAAGCTTTCTTT

v_gene: TRBV19
d_gene: NA
abundance: NA
j_gene: TRBJ1-5
len: 17
CDR3aa: CASSPFGQGLSNQPQHF
CDR3nt: TGTGCCAGTAGTCCGTTTGGTCAGGGGCTGAGCAATCAGCCCCAGCATTTT

v_gene: TRBV27
d_gene: NA
abundance: once
j_gene: TRBJ2-2
len: 14
CDR3aa: CASSYRASTGELFF
CDR3nt: TGTGCCAGCAGTTACAGGGCGAGCACCGGGGAGCTGTTTTTT

v_gene: TRBV14
d_gene: NA
abundance: NA
j_gene: TRBJ2-2
len: 12
CDR3aa: CASSLRTGELFF
CDR3nt: TGTGCCAGCAGCCTACGGACCGGGGAGCTGTTTTTT

v_gene: TRBV5-1
d_gene: NA
abundance: NA
j_gene: TRBJ1-1
len: 19
CDR3aa: CASSLVLGGLTVMNTEAFF
CDR3nt: TGCGCCAGCAGCTTGGTCCTTGGGGGCCTCACCGTCATGAACACTGAAGCTTTCTTT

v_gene: TRBV3-1/TRBV3-2
d_gene: NA
abundance: NA
j_gene: TRBJ1-2
len: 13
CDR3aa: CASSQDFFNGYTF
CDR3nt: TGTGCCAGCAGCCAAGATTTTTTCAATGGCTACACCTTC

v_gene: TRBV9
d_gene: TRBD2
abundance: NA
j_gene: TRBJ2-5
len: 16
CDR3aa: CASSALSGRGRETQYF
CDR3nt: TGTGCCAGCAGCGCCCTTAGCGGGAGGGGGAGAGAGACCCAGTACTTC

v_gene: TRBV9
d_gene: NA
abundance: NA
j_gene: TRBJ1-1
len: 15
CDR3aa: CASSVDGGANTEAFF
CDR3nt: TGTGCCAGCAGCGTAGATGGGGGGGCGAACACTGAAGCTTTCTTT

v_gene: TRBV6-4
d_gene: TRBD1
abundance: NA
j_gene: TRBJ1-1
len: 13
CDR3aa: CASSRDRATEAFF
CDR3nt: TGTGCCAGCAGTAGGGACAGGGCCACTGAAGCTTTCTTT

v_gene: TRBV6-5
d_gene: NA
abundance: NA
j_gene: TRBJ1-1
len: 14
CDR3aa: CASMVGSGNTEAFF
CDR3nt: TGTGCAAGCATGGTTGGGTCGGGGAACACTGAAGCTTTCTTT

v_gene: TRBV29-1
d_gene: NA
abundance: NA
j_gene: TRBJ1-1
len: 11
CDR3aa: CSVTRGTEAFF
CDR3nt: TGCAGCGTTACCAGGGGAACTGAAGCTTTCTTT

v_gene: TRBV27
d_gene: TRBD1
abundance: NA
j_gene: TRBJ2-7
len: 15
CDR3aa: CASSFPGQGPYEQYF
CDR3nt: TGTGCCAGCAGTTTTCCGGGACAGGGCCCCTACGAGCAGTACTTC

v_gene: TRBV4-1
d_gene: NA
abundance: NA
j_gene: TRBJ1-4
len: 15
CDR3aa: CASSQGPGLNEKLFF
CDR3nt: TGCGCCAGCAGCCAGGGGCCGGGACTTAATGAAAAACTGTTTTTT

v_gene: TRBV27
d_gene: NA
abundance: NA
j_gene: TRBJ1-1
len: 13
CDR3aa: CASSLLAATEAFF
CDR3nt: TGTGCCAGCAGTTTATTAGCCGCGACTGAAGCTTTCTTT

v_gene: TRBV24-1
d_gene: TRBD1
abundance: NA
j_gene: TRBJ2-5
len: 14
CDR3aa: CATAGQGNQETQYF
CDR3nt: TGTGCCACCGCCGGACAGGGCAACCAAGAGACCCAGTACTTC

v_gene: TRBV3-1/TRBV3-2
d_gene: NA
abundance: NA
j_gene: TRBJ2-3
len: 16
CDR3aa: CASSQDLASGTDTQYF
CDR3nt: TGTGCCAGCAGCCAAGATCTCGCTAGCGGCACAGATACGCAGTATTTT

v_gene: TRBV5-1
d_gene: TRBD2
abundance: NA
j_gene: TRBJ2-3
len: 14
CDR3aa: CASSLTSGTDTQYF
CDR3nt: TGCGCCAGCAGCCTGACTAGCGGCACAGATACGCAGTATTTT

v_gene: TRBV9
d_gene: TRBD1
abundance: NA
j_gene: TRBJ1-4
len: 15
CDR3aa: CASSEGDSRNEKLFF
CDR3nt: TGTGCCAGCAGCGAGGGGGACAGCCGTAATGAAAAACTGTTTTTT

v_gene: TRBV6-1
d_gene: NA
abundance: NA
j_gene: TRBJ2-7
len: 15
CDR3aa: CASSEGDGTVYEQYF
CDR3nt: TGTGCCAGCAGTGAAGGGGATGGGACTGTCTACGAGCAGTACTTC

v_gene: TRBV18
d_gene: TRBD1
abundance: NA
j_gene: TRBJ2-4
len: 18
CDR3aa: CASSPTGAGSLAKNIQYF
CDR3nt: TGTGCCAGCTCGCCGACAGGGGCAGGTAGTCTAGCCAAAAACATTCAGTACTTC

v_gene: TRBV23-1
d_gene: NA
abundance: few
j_gene: TRBJ1-4
len: 14
CDR3aa: CASSHGTPNEKLFF
CDR3nt: TGCGCCAGCAGTCATGGGACACCTAATGAAAAACTGTTTTTT

v_gene: TRBV16
d_gene: NA
abundance: NA
j_gene: TRBJ1-2
len: 14
CDR3aa: CASSQSAVTRGYTF
CDR3nt: TGTGCCAGCAGCCAATCGGCGGTTACGCGGGGCTACACCTTC

v_gene: TRBV9
d_gene: TRBD1
abundance: NA
j_gene: TRBJ1-4
len: 16
CDR3aa: CASSPGQGLGAEKLFF
CDR3nt: TGTGCCAGCAGCCCGGGACAGGGTCTAGGGGCTGAAAAACTGTTTTTT

v_gene: TRBV18
d_gene: TRBD2
abundance: NA
j_gene: TRBJ2-5
len: 16
CDR3aa: CASSPSSGRVQETQYF
CDR3nt: TGTGCCAGCTCGCCCTCTAGCGGGAGAGTTCAAGAGACCCAGTACTTC

v_gene: TRBV29-1
d_gene: NA
abundance: NA
j_gene: TRBJ1-2
len: 12
CDR3aa: CSVESGFYGYTF
CDR3nt: TGCAGCGTTGAGTCCGGGTTCTATGGCTACACCTTC

v_gene: TRBV9
d_gene: NA
abundance: NA
j_gene: TRBJ1-6
len: 14
CDR3aa: CASSVEWGDSPLHF
CDR3nt: TGTGCCAGCAGCGTAGAATGGGGGGATTCACCCCTCCACTTT